This TCR beta chain stems from a study of blood T cell repertoires in COVID-19. About the research overall: Sources were T cells, B-cell-depleted T cells, or PBMCs; the material itself was cDNA or gDNA.

Patients of the Seattle cohort, enrolled during active infection, were followed longitudinally. Per the study methods: It was from reference gene primer amplification that nucleated cell counts were estimated. Profiling relied on immunoSEQ multiplex PCR, and the TCRdb table lists in-frame clones only, not all of them. V and J calls plus clone size are reproduced from that table; the DNA served to infer D and trimming. The sample has 140,000 to 150,000 clones, approximately 90% seen once. Germline CDR1 SGHNT, CDR2 YYREEE (reference sequence). V was cut by 5 bases and J by 0 bases, with 15 bases left in between. This CDR3 region has 16 residues.

The receptor comes from a young man with COVID-19, enrolled during active disease. Source material: peripheral blood. The chain uses TRBV5-4 and TRBJ2-1, with D maybe TRBD2 (6 bases). CDR3 sequence reads: CASRYRSGRSYNEQFF. CDR3 nucleotides: TGTGCCAGCAGATACAGGAGCGGGCGCTCCTACAATGAGCAGTTCTTC.